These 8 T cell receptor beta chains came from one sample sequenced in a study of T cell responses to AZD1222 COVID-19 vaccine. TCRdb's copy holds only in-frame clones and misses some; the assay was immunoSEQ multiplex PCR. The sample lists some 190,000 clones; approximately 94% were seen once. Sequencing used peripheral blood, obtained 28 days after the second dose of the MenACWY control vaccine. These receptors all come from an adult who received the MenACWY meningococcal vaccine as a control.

The CDR3 DNA reads TGTGCCACCAGCAGAGCCAGGACTACTAATGAAAAACTGTTTTTT. As protein: CATSRARTTNEKLFF. This chain uses TRBV15 with TRBJ1-4; no reliable D call. V dropped 1 base and J dropped 2 bases, with 8 bases sitting between them. Germline-derived CDR1 and CDR2 are LNHNV and YYDKDF (reference sequence). The CDR3 loop spans 15 amino acids.

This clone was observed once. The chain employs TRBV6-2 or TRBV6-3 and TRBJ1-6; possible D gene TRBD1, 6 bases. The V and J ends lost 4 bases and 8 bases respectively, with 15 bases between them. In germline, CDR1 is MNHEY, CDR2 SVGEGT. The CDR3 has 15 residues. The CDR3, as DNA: TGTGCCAGCAGTTCCCTGACTAGGGGGTATTCACCCCTCCACTTT. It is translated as CASSSLTRGYSPLHF.

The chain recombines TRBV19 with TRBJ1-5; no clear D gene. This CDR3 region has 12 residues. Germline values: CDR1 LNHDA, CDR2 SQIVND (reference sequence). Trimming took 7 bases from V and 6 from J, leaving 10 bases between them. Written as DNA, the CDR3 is TGTGCCAGTAAAAACCCCGGTCAGCCCCAGCATTTT. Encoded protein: CASKNPGQPQHF. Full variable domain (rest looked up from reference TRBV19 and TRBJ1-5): DGGITQSPKYLFRKEGQNVTLSCEQNLNHDAMYWYRQDPGQGLRLIYYSQIVNDFQKGDIAEGYSVSREKKESFPLTVTSAQKNPTAFYLCASKNPGQPQHFGDGTRLSIL.

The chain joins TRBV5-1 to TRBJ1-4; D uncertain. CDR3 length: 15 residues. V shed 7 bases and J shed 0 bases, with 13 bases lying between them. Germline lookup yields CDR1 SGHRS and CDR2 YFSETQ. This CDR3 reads CASSSYGATNEKLFF. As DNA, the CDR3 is TGCGCCAGCTCGTCGTACGGGGCAACTAATGAAAAACTGTTTTTT.

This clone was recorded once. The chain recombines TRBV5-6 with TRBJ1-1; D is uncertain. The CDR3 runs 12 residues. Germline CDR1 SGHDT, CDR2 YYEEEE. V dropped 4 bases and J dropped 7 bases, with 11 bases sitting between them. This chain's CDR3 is CASSLSIGEAFF. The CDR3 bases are TGTGCCAGCAGCCTGTCGATAGGTGAAGCTTTCTTT.

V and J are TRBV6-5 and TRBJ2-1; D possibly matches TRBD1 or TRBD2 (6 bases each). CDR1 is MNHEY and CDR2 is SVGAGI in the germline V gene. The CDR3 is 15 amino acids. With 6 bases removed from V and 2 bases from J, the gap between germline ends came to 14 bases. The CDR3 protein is CASSQRGPTYNEQFF. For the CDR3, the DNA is TGTGCCAGCAGCCAACGGGGGCCGACCTACAATGAGCAGTTCTTC.

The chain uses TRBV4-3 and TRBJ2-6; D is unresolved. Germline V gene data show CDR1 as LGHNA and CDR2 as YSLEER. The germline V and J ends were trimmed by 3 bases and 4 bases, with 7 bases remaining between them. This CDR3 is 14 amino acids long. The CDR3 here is CASSQDLGANVLTF. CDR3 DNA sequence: TGCGCCAGCAGCCAGGACCTCGGGGCCAACGTCCTGACTTTC.

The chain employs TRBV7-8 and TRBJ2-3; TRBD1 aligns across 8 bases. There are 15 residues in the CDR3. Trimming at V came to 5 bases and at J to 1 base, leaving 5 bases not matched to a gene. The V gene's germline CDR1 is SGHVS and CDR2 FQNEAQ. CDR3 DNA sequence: TGTGCCAGCAGCCAGGACAGGGCGGGCACAGATACGCAGTATTTT. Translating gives CASSQDRAGTDTQYF. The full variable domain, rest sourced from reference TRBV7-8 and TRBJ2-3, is GAGVSQSPRYKVAKRGQDVALRCDPISGHVSLFWYQQALGQGPEFLTYFQNEAQLDKSGLPSDRFFAERPEGSVSTLKIQRTQQEDSAVYLCASSQDRAGTDTQYFGPGTRLTVL.